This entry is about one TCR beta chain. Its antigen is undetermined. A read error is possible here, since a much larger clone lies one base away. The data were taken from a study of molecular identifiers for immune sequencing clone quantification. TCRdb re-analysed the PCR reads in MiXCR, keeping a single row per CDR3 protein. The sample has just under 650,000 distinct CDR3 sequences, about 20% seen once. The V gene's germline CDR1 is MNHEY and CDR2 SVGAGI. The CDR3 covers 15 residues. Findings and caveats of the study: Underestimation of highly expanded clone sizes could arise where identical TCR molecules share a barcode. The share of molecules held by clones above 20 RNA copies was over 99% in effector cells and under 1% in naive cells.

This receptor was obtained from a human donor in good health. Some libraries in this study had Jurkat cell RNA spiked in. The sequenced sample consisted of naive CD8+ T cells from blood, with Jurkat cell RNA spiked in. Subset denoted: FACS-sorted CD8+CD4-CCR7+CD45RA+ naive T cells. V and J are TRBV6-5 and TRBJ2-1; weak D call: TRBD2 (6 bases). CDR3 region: CTSSYYGSNNNEQFF. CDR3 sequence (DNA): TGTACCAGCAGTTACTACGGGAGTAATAACAATGAGCAGTTCTTC.